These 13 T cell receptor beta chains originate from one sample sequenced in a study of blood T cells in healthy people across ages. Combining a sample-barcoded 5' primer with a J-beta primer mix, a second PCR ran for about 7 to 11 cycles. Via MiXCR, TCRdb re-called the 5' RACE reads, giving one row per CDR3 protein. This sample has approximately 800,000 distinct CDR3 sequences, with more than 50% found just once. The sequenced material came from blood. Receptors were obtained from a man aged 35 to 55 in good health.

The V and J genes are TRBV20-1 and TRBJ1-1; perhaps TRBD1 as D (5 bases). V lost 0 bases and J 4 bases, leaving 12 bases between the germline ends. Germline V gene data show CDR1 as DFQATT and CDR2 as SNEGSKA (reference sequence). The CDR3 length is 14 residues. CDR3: CSARDAGFFTEAFF. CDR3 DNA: TGCAGTGCTAGAGATGCAGGGTTCTTCACTGAAGCTTTCTTT.

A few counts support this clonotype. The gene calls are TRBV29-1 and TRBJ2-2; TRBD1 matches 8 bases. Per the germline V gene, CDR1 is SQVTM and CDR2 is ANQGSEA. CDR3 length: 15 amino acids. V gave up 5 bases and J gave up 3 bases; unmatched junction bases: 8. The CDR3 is CSVFQGALYTGELFF. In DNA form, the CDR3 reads TGCAGCGTTTTCCAGGGGGCGCTATACACCGGGGAGCTGTTTTTT.

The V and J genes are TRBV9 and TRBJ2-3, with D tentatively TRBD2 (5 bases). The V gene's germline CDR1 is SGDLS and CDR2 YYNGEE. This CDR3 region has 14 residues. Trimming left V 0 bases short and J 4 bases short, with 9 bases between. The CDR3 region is CASSVGGGPDTQYF. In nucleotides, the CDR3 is TGTGCCAGCAGCGTAGGCGGAGGTCCAGATACGCAGTATTTT.

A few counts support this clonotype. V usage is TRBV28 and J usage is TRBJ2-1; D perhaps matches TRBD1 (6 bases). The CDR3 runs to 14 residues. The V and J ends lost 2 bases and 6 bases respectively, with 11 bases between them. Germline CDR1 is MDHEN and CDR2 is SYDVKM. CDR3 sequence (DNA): TGTGCCAGCAGTTTAACAGGGTCTCTCAATGAGCAGTTCTTC. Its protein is CASSLTGSLNEQFF.

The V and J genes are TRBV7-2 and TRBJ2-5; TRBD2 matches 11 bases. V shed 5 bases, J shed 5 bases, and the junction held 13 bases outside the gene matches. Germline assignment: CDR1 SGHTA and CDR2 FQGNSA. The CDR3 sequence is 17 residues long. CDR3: CASSPDLAGGLMETQYF. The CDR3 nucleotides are TGTGCCAGCAGCCCGGACCTAGCGGGAGGTCTTATGGAGACCCAGTACTTC.

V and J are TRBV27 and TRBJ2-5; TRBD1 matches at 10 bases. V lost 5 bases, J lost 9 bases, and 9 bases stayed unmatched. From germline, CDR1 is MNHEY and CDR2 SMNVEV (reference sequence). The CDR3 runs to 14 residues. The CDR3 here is CASSHLSGTGAQYF. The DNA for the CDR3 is TGTGCCAGCAGTCATCTATCCGGGACAGGGGCCCAGTACTTC.

This CDR3 reads CASSRVNIQYF. The DNA for the CDR3 is TGTGCCAGCAGCAGGGTCAACATTCAGTACTTC. The rearrangement links TRBV28 to TRBJ2-4; a possible D gene is TRBD1 (5 bases). Germline assignment: CDR1 MDHEN and CDR2 SYDVKM. This CDR3 spans 11 amino acids. Between the trimmed V and J ends, which lost 6 bases and 7 bases, there was a span of 7 bases.

CDR3 loop: CASSLGLAAFSYNEQYF. The CDR3 region has the DNA TGTGCCAGCAGCTTAGGGCTAGCGGCTTTCTCCTACAATGAGCAGTACTTC. The rearrangement links TRBV11-1 to TRBJ2-1; 7 bases agree with TRBD2. TRBJ2-7 explains the end of the DNA better; the J call may be wrong. The CDR3 is 17 residues long. Per the germline V gene, CDR1 is SGHAT and CDR2 is FQDESV (reference sequence).

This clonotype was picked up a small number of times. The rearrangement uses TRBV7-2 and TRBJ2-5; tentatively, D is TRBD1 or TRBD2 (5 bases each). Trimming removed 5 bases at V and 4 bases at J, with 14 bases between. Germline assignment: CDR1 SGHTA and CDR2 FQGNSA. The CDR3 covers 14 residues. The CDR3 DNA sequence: TGTGCCAGCAGCCCCGATCCAGGGAGAGAGACCCAGTACTTC. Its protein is CASSPDPGRETQYF. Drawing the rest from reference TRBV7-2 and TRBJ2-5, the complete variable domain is GAGVSQSPSNKVTEKGKDVELRCDPISGHTALYWYRQSLGQGLEFLIYFQGNSAPDKSGLPSDRFSAERTGGSVSTLTIQRTQQEDSAVYLCASSPDPGRETQYFGPGTRLLVL.

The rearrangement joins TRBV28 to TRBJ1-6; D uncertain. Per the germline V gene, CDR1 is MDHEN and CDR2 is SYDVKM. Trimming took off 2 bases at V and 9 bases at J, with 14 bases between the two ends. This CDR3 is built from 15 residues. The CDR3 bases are TGTGCCAGCAGTTTAGTTAGGCCTGTCGGTTCACCCCTCCACTTT. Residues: CASSLVRPVGSPLHF.

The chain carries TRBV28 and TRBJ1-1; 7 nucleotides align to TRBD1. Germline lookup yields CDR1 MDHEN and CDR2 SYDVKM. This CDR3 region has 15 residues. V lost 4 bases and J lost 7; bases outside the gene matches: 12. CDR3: CASSSAAGGRNEAFF. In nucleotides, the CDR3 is TGTGCCAGCAGTTCCGCCGCAGGGGGAAGAAATGAAGCTTTCTTT.

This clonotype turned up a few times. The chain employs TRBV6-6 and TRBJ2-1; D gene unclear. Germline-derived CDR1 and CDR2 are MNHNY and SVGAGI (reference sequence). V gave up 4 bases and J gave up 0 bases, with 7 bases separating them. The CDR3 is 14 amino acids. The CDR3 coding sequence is TGTGCCAGCAGTTGGAAGGACTCCTACAATGAGCAGTTCTTC. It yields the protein CASSWKDSYNEQFF.

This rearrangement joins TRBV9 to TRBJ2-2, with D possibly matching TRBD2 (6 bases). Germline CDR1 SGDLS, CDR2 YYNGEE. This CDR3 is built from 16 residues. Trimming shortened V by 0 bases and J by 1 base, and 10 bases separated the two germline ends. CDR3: CASSVDPSVNTGELFF. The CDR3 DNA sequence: TGTGCCAGCAGCGTAGACCCTAGCGTGAACACCGGGGAGCTGTTTTTT.